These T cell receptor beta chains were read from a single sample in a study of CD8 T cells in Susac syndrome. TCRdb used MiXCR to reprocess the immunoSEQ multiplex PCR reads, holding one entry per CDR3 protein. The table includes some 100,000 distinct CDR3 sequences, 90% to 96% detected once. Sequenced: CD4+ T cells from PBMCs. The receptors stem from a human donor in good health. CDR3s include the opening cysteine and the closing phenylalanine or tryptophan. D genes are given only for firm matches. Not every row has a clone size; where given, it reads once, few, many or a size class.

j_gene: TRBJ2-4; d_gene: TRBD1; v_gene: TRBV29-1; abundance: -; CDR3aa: CSVEEGADREAKNIQYF; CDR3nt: TGCAGCGTTGAAGAAGGGGCGGACAGGGAGGCCAAAAACATTCAGTACTTC
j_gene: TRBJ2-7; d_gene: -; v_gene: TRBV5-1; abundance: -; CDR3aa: CASSSGAIRSYEQYF; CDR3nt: TGCGCCAGCAGCTCGGGGGCGATCCGCTCCTACGAGCAGTACTTC
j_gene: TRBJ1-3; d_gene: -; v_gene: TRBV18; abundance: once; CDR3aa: CASSPPERGQRGNTIYF; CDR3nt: TGTGCCAGCTCACCGCCCGAGCGGGGACAAAGGGGAAACACCATATATTTT
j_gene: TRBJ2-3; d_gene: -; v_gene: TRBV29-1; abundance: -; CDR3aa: CSPVGGDTQYF; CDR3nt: TGCAGCCCGGTAGGAGGAGATACGCAGTATTTT
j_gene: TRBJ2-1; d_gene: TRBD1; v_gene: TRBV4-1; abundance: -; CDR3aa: CASSQDEGAISYNEQFF; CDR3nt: TGCGCCAGCAGCCAAGATGAGGGGGCGATCTCCTACAATGAGCAGTTCTTC
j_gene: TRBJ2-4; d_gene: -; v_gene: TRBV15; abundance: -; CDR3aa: CATSRPGNIQYF; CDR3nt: TGTGCCACCAGCAGACCGGGGAACATTCAGTACTTC
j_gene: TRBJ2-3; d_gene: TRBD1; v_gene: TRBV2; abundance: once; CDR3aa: CASSEETGALDTQYF; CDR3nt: TGTGCCAGCAGTGAGGAGACAGGGGCCTTAGATACGCAGTATTTT
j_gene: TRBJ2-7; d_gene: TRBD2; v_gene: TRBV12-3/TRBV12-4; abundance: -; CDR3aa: CASSRLAGPTYEQYF; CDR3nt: TGTGCCAGCAGTCGACTAGCGGGTCCTACCTACGAGCAGTACTTC
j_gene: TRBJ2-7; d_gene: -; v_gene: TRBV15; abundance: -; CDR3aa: CATSTGGTMPYEQYF; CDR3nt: TGTGCCACCAGCACCGGCGGGACAATGCCCTACGAGCAGTACTTC
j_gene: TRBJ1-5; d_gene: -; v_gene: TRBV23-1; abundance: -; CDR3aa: CASPVGGGNQPQHF; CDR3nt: TGCGCCAGCCCCGTGGGGGGCGGCAATCAGCCCCAGCATTTT
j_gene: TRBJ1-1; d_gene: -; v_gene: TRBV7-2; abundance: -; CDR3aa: CASSLRENTEAFF; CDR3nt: TGTGCCAGCAGCTTAAGGGAGAACACTGAAGCTTTCTTT
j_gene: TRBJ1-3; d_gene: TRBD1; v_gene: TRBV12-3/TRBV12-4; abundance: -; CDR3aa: CASSSEIGQVSGNTIYF; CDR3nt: TGTGCCAGCAGTTCCGAGATCGGACAGGTCTCTGGAAACACCATATATTTT
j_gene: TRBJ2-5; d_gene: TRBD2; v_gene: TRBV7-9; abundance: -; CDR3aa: CASSNLAAKETQYF; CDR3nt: TGTGCCAGCAGCAACCTAGCGGCCAAAGAGACCCAGTACTTC
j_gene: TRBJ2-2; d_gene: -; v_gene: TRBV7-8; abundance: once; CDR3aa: CASSPSLNTGELFF; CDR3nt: TGTGCCAGCAGCCCATCTTTGAACACCGGGGAGCTGTTTTTT
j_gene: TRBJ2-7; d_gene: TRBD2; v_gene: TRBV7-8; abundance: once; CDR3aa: CASSLLAGYEQYF; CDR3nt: TGTGCCAGCAGCTTACTAGCGGGGTACGAGCAGTACTTC
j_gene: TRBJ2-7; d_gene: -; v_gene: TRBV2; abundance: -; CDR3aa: CASSVAVYEQYF; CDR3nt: TGTGCCAGCAGTGTGGCGGTCTACGAGCAGTACTTC